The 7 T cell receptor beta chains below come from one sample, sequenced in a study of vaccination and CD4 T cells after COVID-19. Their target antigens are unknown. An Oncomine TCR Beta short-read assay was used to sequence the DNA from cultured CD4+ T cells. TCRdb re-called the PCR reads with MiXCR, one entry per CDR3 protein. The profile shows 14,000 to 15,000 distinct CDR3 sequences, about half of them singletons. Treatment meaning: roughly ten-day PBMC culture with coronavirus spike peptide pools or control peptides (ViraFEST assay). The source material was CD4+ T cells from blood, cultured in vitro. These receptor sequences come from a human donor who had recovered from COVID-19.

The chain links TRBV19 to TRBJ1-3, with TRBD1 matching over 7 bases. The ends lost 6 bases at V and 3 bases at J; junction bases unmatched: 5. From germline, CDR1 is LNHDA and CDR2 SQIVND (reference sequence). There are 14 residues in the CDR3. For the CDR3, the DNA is TGTGCCAGTAGACTACAGGGGAATGGAAACACCATATATTTT. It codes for CASRLQGNGNTIYF. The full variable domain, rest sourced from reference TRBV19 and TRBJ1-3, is DGGITQSPKYLFRKEGQNVTLSCEQNLNHDAMYWYRQDPGQGLRLIYYSQIVNDFQKGDIAEGYSVSREKKESFPLTVTSAQKNPTAFYLCASRLQGNGNTIYFGEGSWLTVV.

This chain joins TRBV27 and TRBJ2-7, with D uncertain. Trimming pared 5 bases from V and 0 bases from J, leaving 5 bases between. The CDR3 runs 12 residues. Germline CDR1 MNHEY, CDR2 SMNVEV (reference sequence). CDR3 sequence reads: CASSPGSYEQYF. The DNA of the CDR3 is TGTGCCAGCAGTCCCGGCTCCTACGAGCAGTACTTC.

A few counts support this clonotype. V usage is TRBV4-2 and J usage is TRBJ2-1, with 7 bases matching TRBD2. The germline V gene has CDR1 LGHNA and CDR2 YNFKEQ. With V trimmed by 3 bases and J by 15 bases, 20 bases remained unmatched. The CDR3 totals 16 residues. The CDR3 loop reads CASSQGAGTIAAGWFF. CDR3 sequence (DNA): TGTGCCAGCAGCCAGGGTGCCGGGACTATTGCCGCGGGTTGGTTCTTC.

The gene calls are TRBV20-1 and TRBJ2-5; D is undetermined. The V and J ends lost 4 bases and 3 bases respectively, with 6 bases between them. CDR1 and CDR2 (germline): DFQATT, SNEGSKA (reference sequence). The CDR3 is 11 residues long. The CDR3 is CSATVEETQYF. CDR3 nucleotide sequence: TGCAGTGCTACCGTTGAAGAGACCCAGTACTTC.

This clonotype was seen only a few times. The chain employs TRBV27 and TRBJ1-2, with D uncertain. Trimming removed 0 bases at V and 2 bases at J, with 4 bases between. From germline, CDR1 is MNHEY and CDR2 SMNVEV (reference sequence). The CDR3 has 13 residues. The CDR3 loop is CASSLSRNYGYTF. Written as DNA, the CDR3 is TGTGCCAGCAGTTTATCCAGGAACTATGGCTACACCTTC.

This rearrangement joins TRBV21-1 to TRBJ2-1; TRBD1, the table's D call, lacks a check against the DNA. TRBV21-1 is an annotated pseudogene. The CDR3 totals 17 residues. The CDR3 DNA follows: TGTGCCAGCAGCTTACCTTACTCGGGGGACTCCTACAATGAGCAGTTCTTC. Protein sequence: CASSLPYSGDSYNEQFF.

CDR3 nucleotides: TGTGCCAGCAGCCGTGGTAGCGGGAGAGAATCCTACAATGAGCAGTTCTTC. This gives the protein CASSRGSGRESYNEQFF. The V and J genes are TRBV5-8 and TRBJ2-1; 9 bases are a match to TRBD2. CDR1 is SGHTS, CDR2 YDEGEE, per germline. The CDR3 consists of 17 residues. V dropped 4 bases and J dropped 1; count of bases not matched to a gene: 9.